The 21 T cell receptor beta chains below all came from one sample that was sequenced in a study of blood T cell repertoires in COVID-19. The method was immunoSEQ multiplex PCR; TCRdb's version includes in-frame clones alone and lacks a portion of them. The sample holds approximately 85,000 clones; roughly 80% are singletons and the top ten take 10% to 15%. Input material: peripheral blood. Receptors were obtained from a woman aged 70-85 years with active or convalescent COVID-19.

The chain combines TRBV28 with TRBJ1-2; 10 positions agree with TRBD1. After removal of 6 bases from V and 6 bases from J, the junction contained 10 bases not matched to a gene. Germline lookup yields CDR1 MDHEN and CDR2 SYDVKM. This CDR3 is built from 15 residues. The CDR3 DNA sequence: TGTGCCAGCAGACCGGGGACAGGGGTTACGGATGGCTACACCTTC. Protein product: CASRPGTGVTDGYTF.

The genes are TRBV7-9 and TRBJ2-7; TRBD2 aligns across 14 bases. This CDR3 is built from 16 residues. Germline CDR1 and CDR2: SEHNR and FQNEAQ (reference sequence). The J segment lost 2 bases and the V segment lost 5 bases, leaving 5 bases of the junction unmatched. The chain's CDR3 is CASSDPGLAGAYEQYF. The CDR3 DNA reads TGTGCCAGCAGCGACCCGGGACTAGCGGGGGCCTACGAGCAGTACTTC.

The chain is built from TRBV10-3 and TRBJ2-7; 13 bases are a match to TRBD2. This CDR3 has 13 residues. Trimming at V came to 10 bases and at J to 6 bases, leaving 6 bases not matched to a gene. The germline V gene encodes CDR1 ENHRY and CDR2 SYGVKD. In DNA, the CDR3 is TGTGCCACTTCGACTAGCGGGGGGATCGAGCAGTACTTC. Encoded protein: CATSTSGGIEQYF.

The chain recombines TRBV15 with TRBJ2-6, with a weak D call TRBD1 (5 bases). The CDR3 sequence is 18 residues long. Deletions cut 5 bases from V and 3 bases from J, with 20 bases between. Per the germline V gene, CDR1 is LNHNV and CDR2 is YYDKDF (reference sequence). The CDR3 region has the DNA TGTGCCACCAGCCTATGGGGAAGGGGTGGAATTGGGGCCAACGTCCTGACTTTC. Protein: CATSLWGRGGIGANVLTF.

The chain joins TRBV6-5 to TRBJ1-2, with TRBD1 identical over 11 bases. Trimming took 8 bases from V and 8 from J; bases not matched to a gene: 13. CDR1 is MNHEY, CDR2 SVGAGI, per germline. The CDR3 is made up of 15 amino acids. CDR3 region: CASHWTGGLAEGYTF. The CDR3 coding sequence is TGTGCCAGCCATTGGACAGGGGGCCTCGCGGAAGGCTACACCTTC.

J is TRBJ1-1 and V is TRBV7-2, with 8 bases matching TRBD1. Germline V gene lookup returns CDR1 SGHTA and CDR2 FQGNSA. Trimming cost V 5 bases and J 0 bases; bases outside gene matches: 11. The CDR3 loop spans 17 amino acids. Written as DNA, the CDR3 is TGTGCCAGCAGCCTCAGAGGGACAGGTATAATGAACACTGAAGCTTTCTTT. Amino acid sequence: CASSLRGTGIMNTEAFF.

This clone appeared a single time. V gene TRBV14 combines with J gene TRBJ1-2, with D uncertain. CDR1 SGHDN and CDR2 FVKESK come from the germline V gene. V gave up 4 bases and J gave up 5 bases, with 8 bases separating them. The CDR3 loop spans 12 amino acids. CDR3 DNA: TGTGCCAGCAGCCTCGCGGATTATGGCTACACCTTC. Protein: CASSLADYGYTF. Combining the CDR3 with reference TRBV14 and TRBJ1-2 gives the whole variable domain EAGVTQFPSHSVIEKGQTVTLRCDPISGHDNLYWYRRVMGKEIKFLLHFVKESKQDESGMPNNRFLAERTGGTYSTLKVQPAELEDSGVYFCASSLADYGYTFGSGTRLTVV.

The genes are TRBV12-1 and TRBJ2-1; no check of the table's D call, TRBD2, against the DNA was made. TRBV12-1 has pseudogene status. There are 17 residues in the CDR3. CDR3 in DNA: TGTGCCAGCAGCTCACGCCGGACTAGCGGGTTCTACAATGAGCAGTTCTTC. It specifies CASSSRRTSGFYNEQFF.

The chain links TRBV6-5 to TRBJ2-3, with 10 bases aligning to TRBD2. This CDR3 comprises 15 residues. V was pared by 2 bases and J by 5 bases, with 4 bases of the junction left unmatched. CDR1 is MNHEY, CDR2 SVGAGI, per germline. As DNA, the CDR3 is TGTGCCAGCAGTTACGCTAGCGGGGGACAAGATACGCAGTATTTT. The encoded protein is CASSYASGGQDTQYF.

This clone was picked up a small number of times. The gene calls are TRBV18 and TRBJ2-1; TRBD1 matches 11 bases. V was pared by 5 bases and J by 9 bases, with 0 bases of the junction left unmatched. The germline CDR1 and CDR2 sequences are KGHSH and LQKENI. CDR3 size: 12 residues. CDR3 sequence (DNA): TGTGCCAGCTCAGGACAGGGGGCTGAGCAGTTCTTC. This encodes CASSGQGAEQFF.

For the CDR3, the DNA is TGTGCCAGCAGTTTGACAGCCCGACGGGAAAAACTGTTTTTT. It specifies CASSLTARREKLFF. The chain links TRBV6-6 to TRBJ1-4, with D perhaps TRBD1 (5 bases). This CDR3 spans 14 amino acids. V lost 4 bases, J lost 8 bases, and 14 bases lay in between. Germline V CDR1 and CDR2: MNHNY, SVGAGI (reference sequence).

The rearrangement uses TRBV2 and TRBJ1-5; a possible D gene is TRBD1 (6 bases). The germline V gene encodes CDR1 SNHLY and CDR2 FYNNEI. The length of the CDR3 is 14 residues. V gave up 5 bases and J gave up 3 bases, with 11 bases separating them. This chain's CDR3 is CASSRDMDNQPQHF. In DNA, the CDR3 is TGTGCCAGCAGTCGGGACATGGACAATCAGCCCCAGCATTTT.

This chain connects TRBV6-6 to TRBJ2-6; 7 bases line up with TRBD1. The trim removed 5 bases at V and 1 base at J, leaving 11 bases unmatched. The CDR3 has 18 amino acids. Germline CDR1 and CDR2: MNHNY and SVGAGI (reference sequence). This chain's CDR3 is CASSPGTGVLSGANVLTF. DNA for the CDR3: TGTGCCAGCAGTCCCGGTACAGGGGTACTGTCTGGGGCCAACGTCCTGACTTTC.

The chain links TRBV14 to TRBJ1-1; possibly TRBD1 for D (5 bases). The V gene lost 1 base and the J gene lost 2 bases, with 8 bases spanning the gap. The germline V gene has CDR1 SGHDN and CDR2 FVKESK. The CDR3 is 14 amino acids. CDR3 nucleotide sequence: TGTGCCAGCAGCCAAGGACAGCTTAACACTGAAGCTTTCTTT. Translation gives CASSQGQLNTEAFF.

This clone was observed a single time. V is TRBV18 and J is TRBJ1-2, with a possible D match to TRBD1 (5 bases). The CDR3 spans 13 residues. Per germline, CDR1 KGHSH and CDR2 LQKENI. Trimming took off 3 bases at V and 7 bases at J, with 12 bases between the two ends. The CDR3: CASSPPGRGGYTF. CDR3 in DNA: TGTGCCAGCTCACCCCCAGGGAGGGGTGGCTACACCTTC.

The chain employs TRBV19 and TRBJ1-3, with 8 bases that match TRBD1. V dropped 5 bases and J dropped 2; count of bases not matched to a gene: 5. Germline values: CDR1 LNHDA, CDR2 SQIVND (reference sequence). The CDR3 loop spans 15 amino acids. The DNA of the CDR3 is TGTGCCAGTAGTGTACGACAGGGGCCTGGAAACACCATATATTTT. This gives the protein CASSVRQGPGNTIYF.

The rearrangement uses TRBV28 and TRBJ2-2, with 7 bases fitting TRBD1. V was pared by 5 bases and J by 4 bases, with 7 bases of the junction left unmatched. The CDR3 is 15 amino acids. Germline CDR1 and CDR2: MDHEN and SYDVKM. Here the CDR3 DNA reads TGTGCCAGCAGTCCTTCCGACAGGGTCACCGGGGAGCTGTTTTTT. Amino acid sequence: CASSPSDRVTGELFF.

V and J are TRBV27 and TRBJ2-7, with TRBD1 matching over 10 bases. J gave up 2 bases and V 4 bases, and 5 bases lay outside the gene matches. The CDR3 contains 15 residues. The germline V gene encodes CDR1 MNHEY and CDR2 SMNVEV (reference sequence). CDR3 coding DNA: TGTGCCAGCAGTTATGGGGGGACAGGGGCCTACGAGCAGTACTTC. Translating it yields CASSYGGTGAYEQYF.

The chain joins TRBV28 to TRBJ1-2, with 7 bases aligning to TRBD1. The CDR3 consists of 16 residues. CDR1 and CDR2 from the germline V gene are MDHEN and SYDVKM. The V gene end was trimmed by 7 bases and the J gene end by 0 bases; junction bases not matched to a gene: 11. CDR3 in DNA: TGTGCCAGCACCGTCGGGACAGTAGAATCTAACTATGGCTACACCTTC. Its protein product is CASTVGTVESNYGYTF.

The genes are TRBV2 and TRBJ1-6, with D maybe TRBD1 (6 bases). The length of the CDR3 is 15 residues. Per the germline V gene, CDR1 is SNHLY and CDR2 is FYNNEI. Trimming took off 5 bases at V and 7 bases at J, with 15 bases between the two ends. The DNA of the CDR3 is TGTGCCAGCAGTCAATCAGCAGGGGTAAATTCACCCCTCCACTTT. Residues: CASSQSAGVNSPLHF.

J is TRBJ2-7 and V is TRBV7-9; TRBD1 is a possible D gene (8 bases). The CDR3 loop spans 17 amino acids. The V gene's germline CDR1 is SEHNR and CDR2 FQNEAQ (reference sequence). Trimming took off 7 bases at V and 3 bases at J, with 25 bases between the two ends. CDR3 coding DNA: TGTGCCAGCACCCCAAGATTAACACAGGGGGAGGGCTACGAGCAGTACTTC. This encodes CASTPRLTQGEGYEQYF.